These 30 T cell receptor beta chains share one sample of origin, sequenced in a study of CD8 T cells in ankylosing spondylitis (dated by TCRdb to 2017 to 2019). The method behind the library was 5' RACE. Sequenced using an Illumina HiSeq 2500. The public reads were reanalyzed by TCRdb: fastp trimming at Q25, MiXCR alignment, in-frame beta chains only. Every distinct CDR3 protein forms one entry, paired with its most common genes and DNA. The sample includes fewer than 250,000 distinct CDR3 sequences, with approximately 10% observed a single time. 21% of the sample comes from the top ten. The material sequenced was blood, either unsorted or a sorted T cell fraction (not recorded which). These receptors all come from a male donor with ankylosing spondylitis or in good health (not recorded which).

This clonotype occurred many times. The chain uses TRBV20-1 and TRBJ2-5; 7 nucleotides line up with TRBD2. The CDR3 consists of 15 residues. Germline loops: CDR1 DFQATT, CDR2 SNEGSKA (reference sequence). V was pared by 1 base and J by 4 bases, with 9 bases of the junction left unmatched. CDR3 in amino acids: CSARVDRGDLETQYF. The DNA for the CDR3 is TGCAGTGCTAGAGTTGATCGGGGGGACCTAGAGACCCAGTACTTC.

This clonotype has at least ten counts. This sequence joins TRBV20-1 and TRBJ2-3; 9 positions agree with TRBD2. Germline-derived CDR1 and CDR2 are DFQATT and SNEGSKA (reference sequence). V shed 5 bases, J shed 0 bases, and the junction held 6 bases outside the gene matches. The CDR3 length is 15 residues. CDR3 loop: CSAEGLAGSTDTQYF. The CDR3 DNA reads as TGCAGTGCTGAGGGGCTAGCGGGAAGCACAGATACGCAGTATTTT.

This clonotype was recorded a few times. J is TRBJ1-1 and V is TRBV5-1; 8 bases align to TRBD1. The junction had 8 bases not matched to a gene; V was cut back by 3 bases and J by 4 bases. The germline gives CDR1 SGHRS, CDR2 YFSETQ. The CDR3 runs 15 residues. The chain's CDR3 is CASSSDGQGGTEAFF. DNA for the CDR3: TGCGCCAGCAGCTCGGACGGACAGGGAGGCACTGAAGCTTTCTTT.

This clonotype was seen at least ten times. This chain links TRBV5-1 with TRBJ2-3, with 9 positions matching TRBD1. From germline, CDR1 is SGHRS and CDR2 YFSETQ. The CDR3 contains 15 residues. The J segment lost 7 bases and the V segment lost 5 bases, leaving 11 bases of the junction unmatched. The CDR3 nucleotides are TGCGCCAGCAGAAGCCCGGGACAGGGCTCAAATACGCAGTATTTT. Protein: CASRSPGQGSNTQYF.

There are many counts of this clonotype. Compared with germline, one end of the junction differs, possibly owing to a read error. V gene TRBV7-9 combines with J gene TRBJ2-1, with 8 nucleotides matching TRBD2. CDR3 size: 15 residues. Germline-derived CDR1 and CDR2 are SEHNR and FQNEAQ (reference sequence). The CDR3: CASSLAGTSYNEQFF. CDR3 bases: TGCGCCAGCAGCTTGGCCGGGACTAGCTACAATGAGCAGTTCTTC.

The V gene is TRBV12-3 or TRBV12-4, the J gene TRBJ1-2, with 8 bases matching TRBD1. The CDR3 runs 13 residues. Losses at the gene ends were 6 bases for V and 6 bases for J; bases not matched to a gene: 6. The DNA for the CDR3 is TGTGCCAGCAGAACAGGGGGGGATGATGGCTACACCTTC. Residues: CASRTGGDDGYTF.

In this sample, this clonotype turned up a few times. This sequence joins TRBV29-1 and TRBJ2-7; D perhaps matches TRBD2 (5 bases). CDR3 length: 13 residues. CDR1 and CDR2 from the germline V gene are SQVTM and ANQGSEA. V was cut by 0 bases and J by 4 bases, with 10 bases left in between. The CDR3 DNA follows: TGCAGCGTTGAAGAGATACCGGGGTACGAGCAGTACTTC. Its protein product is CSVEEIPGYEQYF.

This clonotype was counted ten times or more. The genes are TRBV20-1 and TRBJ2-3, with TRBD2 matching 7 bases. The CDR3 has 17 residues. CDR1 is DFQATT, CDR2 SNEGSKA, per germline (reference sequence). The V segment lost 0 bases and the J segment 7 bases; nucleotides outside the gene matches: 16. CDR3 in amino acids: CSARDFRSGTTQYTQYF. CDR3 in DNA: TGCAGTGCTAGAGATTTTCGCTCCGGGACTACTCAATATACGCAGTATTTT.

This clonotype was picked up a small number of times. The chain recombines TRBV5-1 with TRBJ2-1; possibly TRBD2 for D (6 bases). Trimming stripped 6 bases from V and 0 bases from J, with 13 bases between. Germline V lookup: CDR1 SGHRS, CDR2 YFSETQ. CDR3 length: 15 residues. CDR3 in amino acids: CASKISGSSYNEQFF. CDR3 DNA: TGCGCCAGCAAGATTAGCGGTAGCTCCTACAATGAGCAGTTCTTC.

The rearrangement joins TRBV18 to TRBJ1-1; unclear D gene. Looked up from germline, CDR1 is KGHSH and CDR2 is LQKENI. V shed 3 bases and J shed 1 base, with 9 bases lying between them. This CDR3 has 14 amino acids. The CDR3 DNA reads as TGTGCCAGCTCACCTGCGGCGACGAACACTGAAGCTTTCTTT. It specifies CASSPAATNTEAFF.

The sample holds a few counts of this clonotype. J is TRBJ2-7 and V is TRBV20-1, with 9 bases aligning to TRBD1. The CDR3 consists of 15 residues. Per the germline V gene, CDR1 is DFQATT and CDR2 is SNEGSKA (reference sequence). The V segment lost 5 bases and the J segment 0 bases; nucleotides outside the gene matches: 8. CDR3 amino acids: CSALRQGVSSYEQYF. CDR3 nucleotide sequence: TGCAGTGCTCTTCGACAGGGGGTGAGCTCCTACGAGCAGTACTTC.

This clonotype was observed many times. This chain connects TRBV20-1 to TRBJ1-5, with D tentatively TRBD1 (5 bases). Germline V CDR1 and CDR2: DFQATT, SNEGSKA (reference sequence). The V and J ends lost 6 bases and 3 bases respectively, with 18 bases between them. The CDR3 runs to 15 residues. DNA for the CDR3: TGCAGTGCACCCAGGGATTGGGGGGACAATCAGCCCCAGCATTTT. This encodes CSAPRDWGDNQPQHF.

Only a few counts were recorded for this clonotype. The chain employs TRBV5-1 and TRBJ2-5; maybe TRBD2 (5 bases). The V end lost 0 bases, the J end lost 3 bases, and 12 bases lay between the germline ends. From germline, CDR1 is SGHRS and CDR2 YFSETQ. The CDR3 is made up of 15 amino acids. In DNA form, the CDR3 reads TGCGCCAGCAGCTTGGAACTACCGAGGGAAGAGACCCAGTACTTC. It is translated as CASSLELPREETQYF.

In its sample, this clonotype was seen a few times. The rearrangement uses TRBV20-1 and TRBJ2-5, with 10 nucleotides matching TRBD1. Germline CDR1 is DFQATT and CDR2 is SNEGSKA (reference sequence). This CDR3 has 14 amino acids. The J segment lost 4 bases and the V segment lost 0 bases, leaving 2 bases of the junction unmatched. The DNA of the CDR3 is TGCAGTGCTAGAGACGGACAGGGGGGAGAGACCCAGTACTTC. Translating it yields CSARDGQGGETQYF.

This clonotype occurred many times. The CDR3 region is CASSYGHSANTGELFF. The CDR3 bases are TGTGCCAGCAGTTACGGACACTCCGCGAACACCGGGGAGCTGTTTTTT. J is TRBJ2-2 and V is TRBV6-5; D possibly corresponds to TRBD1 (5 bases). Trimming removed 2 bases at V and 0 bases at J, with 10 bases between. The CDR3 spans 16 residues. Germline assignment: CDR1 MNHEY and CDR2 SVGAGI.

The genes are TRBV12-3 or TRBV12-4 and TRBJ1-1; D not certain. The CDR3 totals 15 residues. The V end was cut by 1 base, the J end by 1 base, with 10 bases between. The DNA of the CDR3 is TGTGCCAGCAGTTTAGTTTGGGAAGGGAACACTGAAGCTTTCTTT. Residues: CASSLVWEGNTEAFF.

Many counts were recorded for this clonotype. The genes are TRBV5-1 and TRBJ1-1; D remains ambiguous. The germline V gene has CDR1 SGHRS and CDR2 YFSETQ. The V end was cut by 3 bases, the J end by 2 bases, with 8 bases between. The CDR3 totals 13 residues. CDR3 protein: CASSSQINTEAFF. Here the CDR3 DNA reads TGCGCCAGCAGCTCCCAGATAAACACTGAAGCTTTCTTT.

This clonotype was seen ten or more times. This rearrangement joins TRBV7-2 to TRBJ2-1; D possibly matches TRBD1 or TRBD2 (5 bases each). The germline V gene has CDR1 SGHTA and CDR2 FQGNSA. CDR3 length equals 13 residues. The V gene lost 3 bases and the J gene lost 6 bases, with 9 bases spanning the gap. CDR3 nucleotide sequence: TGTGCCAGCAGCTTTGCTGGGGGCAATGAGCAGTTCTTC. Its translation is CASSFAGGNEQFF.

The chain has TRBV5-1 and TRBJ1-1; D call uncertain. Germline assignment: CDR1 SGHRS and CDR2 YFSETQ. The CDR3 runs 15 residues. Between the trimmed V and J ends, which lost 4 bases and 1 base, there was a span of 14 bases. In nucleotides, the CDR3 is TGCGCCAGCAGCCCAGACAATCTGGAGAACACTGAAGCTTTCTTT. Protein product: CASSPDNLENTEAFF.

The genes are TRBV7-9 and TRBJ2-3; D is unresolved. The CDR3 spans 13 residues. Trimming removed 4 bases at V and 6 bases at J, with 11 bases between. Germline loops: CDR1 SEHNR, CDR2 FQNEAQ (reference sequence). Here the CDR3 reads CASSYYQWDTQYF. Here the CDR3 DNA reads TGTGCCAGCAGCTACTACCAATGGGATACGCAGTATTTT.

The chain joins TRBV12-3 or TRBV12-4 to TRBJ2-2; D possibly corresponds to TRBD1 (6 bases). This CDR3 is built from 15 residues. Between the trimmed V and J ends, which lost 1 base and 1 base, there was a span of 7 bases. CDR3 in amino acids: CASSLEGQNTGELFF. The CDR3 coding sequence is TGTGCCAGCAGTTTAGAGGGACAGAACACCGGGGAGCTGTTTTTT.

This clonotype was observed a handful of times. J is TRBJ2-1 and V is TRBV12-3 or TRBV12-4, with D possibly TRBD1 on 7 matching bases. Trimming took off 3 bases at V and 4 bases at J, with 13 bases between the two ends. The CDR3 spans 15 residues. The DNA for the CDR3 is TGTGCCAGCAGTTTCGAGGCAGGGGGGTACAATGAGCAGTTCTTC. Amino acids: CASSFEAGGYNEQFF.

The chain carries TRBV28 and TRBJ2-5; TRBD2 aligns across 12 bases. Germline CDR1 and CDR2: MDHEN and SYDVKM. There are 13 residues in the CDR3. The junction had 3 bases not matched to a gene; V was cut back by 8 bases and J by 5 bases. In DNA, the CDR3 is TGTGCCAGCCTAGCGGGGGGGCCGGAGACCCAGTACTTC. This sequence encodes CASLAGGPETQYF.

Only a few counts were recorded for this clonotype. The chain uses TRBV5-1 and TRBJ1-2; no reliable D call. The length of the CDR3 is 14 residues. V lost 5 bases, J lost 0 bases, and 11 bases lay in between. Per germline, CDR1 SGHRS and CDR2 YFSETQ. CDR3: CASSISTTNYGYTF. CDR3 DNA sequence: TGCGCCAGCAGTATTTCGACCACTAACTATGGCTACACCTTC.

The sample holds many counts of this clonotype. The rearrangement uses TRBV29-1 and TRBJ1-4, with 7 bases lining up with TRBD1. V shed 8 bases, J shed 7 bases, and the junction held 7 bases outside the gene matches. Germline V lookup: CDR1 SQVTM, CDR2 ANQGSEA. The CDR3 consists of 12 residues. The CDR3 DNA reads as TGCAGCTTCCGACAGGGTGGTGAAAAACTGTTTTTT. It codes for CSFRQGGEKLFF.

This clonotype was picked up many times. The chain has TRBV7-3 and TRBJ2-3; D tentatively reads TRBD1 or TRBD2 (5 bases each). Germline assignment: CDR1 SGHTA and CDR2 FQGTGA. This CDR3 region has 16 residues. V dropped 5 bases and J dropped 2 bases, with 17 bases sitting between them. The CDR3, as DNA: TGTGCCAGCAGCCCGGGGCTTCCTCTGGACACAGATACGCAGTATTTT. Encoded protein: CASSPGLPLDTDTQYF.

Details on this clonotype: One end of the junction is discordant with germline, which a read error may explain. The CDR3 spells CASSWRQGTGGSTF. The DNA of the CDR3 is TGTGCCAGCAGCTGGAGACAGGGAACGGGGGGCTCCACCTTC. The V call is TRBV7-6, the J call TRBJ1-2; TRBD1 aligns across 7 bases. Germline-derived CDR1 and CDR2 are SGHVS and FNYEAQ. CDR3 length: 14 amino acids.

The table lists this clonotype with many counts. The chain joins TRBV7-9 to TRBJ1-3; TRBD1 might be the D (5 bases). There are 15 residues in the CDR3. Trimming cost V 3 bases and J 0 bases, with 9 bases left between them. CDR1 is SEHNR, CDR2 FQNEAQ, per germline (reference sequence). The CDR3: CASSLQGYSGNTIYF. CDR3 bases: TGTGCCAGCAGCTTGCAGGGATACTCTGGAAACACCATATATTTT.

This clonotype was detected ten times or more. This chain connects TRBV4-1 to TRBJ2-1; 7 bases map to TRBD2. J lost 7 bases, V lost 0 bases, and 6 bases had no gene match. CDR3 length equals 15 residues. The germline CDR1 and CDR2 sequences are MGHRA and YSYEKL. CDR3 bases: TGCGCCAGCAGCCAAGAGTTACTAGCGTTGAATGAGCAGTTCTTC. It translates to CASSQELLALNEQFF.

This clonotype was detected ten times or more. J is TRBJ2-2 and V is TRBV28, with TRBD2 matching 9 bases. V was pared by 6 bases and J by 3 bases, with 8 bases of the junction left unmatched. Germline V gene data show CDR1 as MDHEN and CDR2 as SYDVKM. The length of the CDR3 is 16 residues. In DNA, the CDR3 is TGTGCCAGCAGGGCAGCGGGGGGAAGCGACACCGGGGAGCTGTTTTTT. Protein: CASRAAGGSDTGELFF.